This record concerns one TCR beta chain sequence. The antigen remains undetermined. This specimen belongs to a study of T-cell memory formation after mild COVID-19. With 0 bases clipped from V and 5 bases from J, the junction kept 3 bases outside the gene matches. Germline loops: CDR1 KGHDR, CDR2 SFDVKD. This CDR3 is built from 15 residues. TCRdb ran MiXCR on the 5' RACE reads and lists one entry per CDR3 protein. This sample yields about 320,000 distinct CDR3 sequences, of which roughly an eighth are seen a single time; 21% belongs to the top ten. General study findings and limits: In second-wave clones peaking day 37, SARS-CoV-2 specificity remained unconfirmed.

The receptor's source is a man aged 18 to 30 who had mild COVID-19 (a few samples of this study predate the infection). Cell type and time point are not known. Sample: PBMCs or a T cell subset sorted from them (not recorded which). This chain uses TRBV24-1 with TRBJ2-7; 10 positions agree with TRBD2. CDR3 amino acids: CATSDLHSGGDEQYF. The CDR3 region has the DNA TGTGCCACCAGTGATTTGCACAGCGGGGGGGACGAGCAGTACTTC.